This T cell receptor beta chain came from a study of OX40 agonist ivuxolimab in advanced cancers. General study findings and limits: Compared with others, partial responders at 0.1-3.0 mg/kg displayed clonal expansion among the lowest.

Relative to its sample, this clone is medium-sized. Its antigen is undetermined. The repertoire was sequenced with immunoSEQ multiplex PCR; TCRdb's copy has only in-frame clones and lacks some. The table shows approximately 82,000 clones, with approximately 87% occurring only once. This clonotype was sampled from an adult with an advanced solid tumor such as melanoma, head and neck, liver or kidney cancer. The sequencing used CD4+ or CD8+ T cells sorted from blood, collected in a trial of the OX40 agonist ivuxolimab.

The CDR3 DNA reads as TGTGCCTGGAGTCGCACGGAATCACCCCTCCACTTT. Translating it yields CAWSRTESPLHF. The J gene is TRBJ1-6, the V gene TRBV30; D is unclear. CDR1 is GTSNPN, CDR2 SVGIG, per germline (reference sequence). V lost 2 bases and J 10 bases, leaving 9 bases between the germline ends. The CDR3 has 12 residues.